This T cell receptor (beta chain) was obtained from a study of blood T cell repertoires in COVID-19. Only in-frame clones appear in the TCRdb table, and some are missing; sequencing was by immunoSEQ multiplex PCR. Of fewer than 250,000 clones in the sample, roughly 90% are singletons; the top ten hold around 8%. The sample comprised PBMCs or T cells enriched from blood (not recorded which). The receptor's source is a young woman who had recovered from COVID-19.

The CDR3 reads CASSEVRLAGGDTQYF. The CDR3 coding sequence is TGTGCCAGCAGTGAGGTGCGGCTAGCGGGCGGAGATACGCAGTATTTT. This chain connects TRBV2 to TRBJ2-3; 8 bases are a match to TRBD2. The V and J ends lost 3 bases and 5 bases, in that order; junction bases with no gene match: 10. From germline, CDR1 is SNHLY and CDR2 FYNNEI. The CDR3 has 16 amino acids.